The clone carrying this TCR beta chain was recorded at least ten times. With V trimmed by 4 bases and J by 0 bases, 6 bases remained unmatched. CDR1 is SGHNT, CDR2 YYREEE, per germline (reference sequence). CDR3 size: 16 residues. TCRdb reanalysed the RACE reads using MiXCR and keeps one entry per CDR3 protein. This sample yields tens of thousands of distinct CDR3 sequences, of which 6% to 8.5% are seen a single time; about 1.5% belongs to the top ten. Time point denoted: patch test 2, 6 weeks after DPC sensitization. Treatment here: therapeutic diphenylcyclopropenone sensitization with weekly scalp DPC. Suited to DPC and affected by alopecia, the donors ranged from 18 to 70 years old. This specimen belongs to a study of human T cells and chemical hapten exposure.

The chain is built from TRBV5-4 and TRBJ1-4, with 7 bases fitting TRBD1. This receptor was taken from a woman aged 25 to 39 with alopecia areata. Some clones in this sample may be carry-over from other donors' samples. The sequencing here drew on whole blood, taken in connection with sensitization to the hapten diphenylcyclopropenone (DPC). The CDR3 loop reads CASSLGTVTTNEKLFF. The CDR3 DNA follows: TGTGCCAGCAGCCTAGGGACAGTAACAACTAATGAAAAACTGTTTTTT.